A single sample is the source of the 28 T cell receptor beta chains below, sequenced in a study of neurological immune-mediated disorders. TCRdb reprocessed the 5' RACE reads via MiXCR and lists one record per CDR3 protein. The data show 40,000 to 50,000 distinct CDR3 sequences, 2.5% seen once. Specimen: PBMCs. These receptors all come from a man aged 25-45 years with multiple sclerosis.

The sample holds many counts of this clonotype. This chain links TRBV7-6 with TRBJ2-1, with 13 bases that match TRBD2. Looked up from germline, CDR1 is SGHVS and CDR2 is FNYEAQ. The CDR3 runs 17 residues. Trimming at V came to 5 bases and at J to 9 bases, leaving 13 bases not matched to a gene. The CDR3 DNA sequence: TGTGCCAGCAGCCTCAGGACTAGCGGGAGTTTAATCGGTGAGCAGTTCTTC. This gives the protein CASSLRTSGSLIGEQFF.

This clonotype was picked up many times. The chain employs TRBV5-1 and TRBJ2-5; 7 bases line up with TRBD2. The CDR3 is 12 residues long. V was pared by 4 bases and J by 3 bases, with 0 bases of the junction left unmatched. CDR1 is SGHRS and CDR2 is YFSETQ in the germline V gene. CDR3 coding DNA: TGCGCCAGCAGCCGGGGGGAAGAGACCCAGTACTTC. Amino acids: CASSRGEETQYF.

This clonotype was counted ten times or more. The CDR3 coding sequence is TGTGCCAGCAGTTCGGCGGGGGAGACCCAGTACTTC. Amino acid sequence: CASSSAGETQYF. The chain uses TRBV7-2 and TRBJ2-5; a possible D gene is TRBD2 (6 bases). V shed 6 bases and J shed 5 bases, with 10 bases lying between them. Germline V gene data show CDR1 as SGHTA and CDR2 as FQGNSA. The CDR3 has 12 amino acids.

This clonotype was counted at least ten times. The J gene is TRBJ1-1, the V gene TRBV12-3 or TRBV12-4; D ambiguous. V was cut by 3 bases and J by 8 bases, with 16 bases left in between. The CDR3 extends over 14 amino acids. The CDR3 DNA sequence: TGTGCCAGCAGTTTCACTGGTAGGGCAGACGAAGCTTTCTTT. Its protein is CASSFTGRADEAFF.

This clonotype showed up many times. The V gene is TRBV7-6, the J gene TRBJ2-1; 10 bases align to TRBD2. Trimming cost V 4 bases and J 7 bases; bases outside gene matches: 7. Germline lookup yields CDR1 SGHVS and CDR2 FNYEAQ. CDR3 length: 15 amino acids. Here the CDR3 DNA reads TGTGCCAGCAGCTCAGAGATTAGCGGGAGGAATGAGCAGTTCTTC. Protein: CASSSEISGRNEQFF.

This clonotype came up many times. The rearrangement uses TRBV12-3 or TRBV12-4 and TRBJ1-1; D remains unclear. V lost 5 bases and J 0 bases, leaving 4 bases between the germline ends. The CDR3 extends over 12 amino acids. CDR3: CASSALNTEAFF. The CDR3 coding sequence is TGTGCCAGCAGTGCCCTGAACACTGAAGCTTTCTTT.

This clonotype turned up a few times. J is TRBJ1-5 and V is TRBV20-1, with D hard to call. The CDR3 sequence is 14 residues long. Trimming stripped 4 bases from V and 0 bases from J, with 10 bases between. Per the germline V gene, CDR1 is DFQATT and CDR2 is SNEGSKA (reference sequence). The CDR3 DNA reads TGCAGTGCTACATCGGGAAATAGCAATCAGCCCCAGCATTTT. The encoded protein is CSATSGNSNQPQHF.

This clonotype has a count of ten or more. This chain connects TRBV7-9 to TRBJ2-1; TRBD2 matches 13 bases. The junction had 9 bases not matched to a gene; V was cut back by 8 bases and J by 2 bases. Germline lookup yields CDR1 SEHNR and CDR2 FQNEAQ (reference sequence). The CDR3 sequence is 17 residues long. CDR3 sequence: CASGGLGTSGAYNEQFF. As DNA, the CDR3 is TGTGCCAGCGGTGGCCTTGGGACTAGCGGGGCCTACAATGAGCAGTTCTTC.

Ten or more counts support this clonotype. The chain carries TRBV20-1 and TRBJ1-4, with 7 positions matching TRBD1. J was trimmed by 3 bases and V by 8 bases; bases with no gene match: 6. The CDR3 spans 13 residues. Germline V lookup: CDR1 DFQATT, CDR2 SNEGSKA (reference sequence). The CDR3 protein is CSPQDRSNEKLFF. CDR3 nucleotides: TGCAGTCCTCAGGACAGGTCTAATGAAAAACTGTTTTTT.

In its sample, this clonotype was seen many times. The chain combines TRBV2 with TRBJ2-3, with 11 bases aligning to TRBD1. V shed 7 bases and J 7 bases; nucleotides not matched to a gene: 4. This CDR3 contains 13 residues. Germline loops: CDR1 SNHLY, CDR2 FYNNEI. CDR3 in amino acids: CASTGQGAYTQYF. The CDR3, as DNA: TGTGCCAGCACCGGACAGGGGGCATATACGCAGTATTTT. Drawing the rest from reference TRBV2 and TRBJ2-3, the complete variable domain is EPEVTQTPSHQVTQMGQEVILRCVPISNHLYFYWYRQILGQKVEFLVSFYNNEISEKSEIFDDQFSVERPDGSNFTLKIRSTKLEDSAMYFCASTGQGAYTQYFGPGTRLTVL.

This clonotype has a count of ten or more. V gene TRBV7-9 combines with J gene TRBJ2-1; tentatively, D is TRBD2 (7 bases). Trimming stripped 0 bases from V and 7 bases from J, with 13 bases between. CDR1 is SEHNR, CDR2 FQNEAQ, per germline (reference sequence). The CDR3 contains 15 residues. The CDR3 DNA sequence: TGTGCCAGCAGCTTAGCGCACGGGGGGCTTAATGAGCAGTTCTTC. Translated: CASSLAHGGLNEQFF.

This clonotype showed up many times. V gene TRBV6-5 combines with J gene TRBJ1-5, with 10 bases matching TRBD1. The CDR3 length is 14 residues. CDR1 MNHEY and CDR2 SVGAGI come from the germline V gene. Trimming cost V 6 bases and J 7 bases; bases outside gene matches: 6. The DNA of the CDR3 is TGTGCCAGCAGGGGGACAGGGGAGAACCAGCCCCAGCATTTT. Translated: CASRGTGENQPQHF.

Turning to this clonotype: This may arise from a read error, as a much more abundant clone is one base away. This rearrangement joins TRBV7-6 to TRBJ2-5; perhaps TRBD1 as D (6 bases). The germline V and J ends were trimmed by 2 bases and 4 bases, with 8 bases remaining between them. The CDR3 is made up of 13 amino acids. Germline-derived CDR1 and CDR2 are SGHVS and FNYEAQ. CDR3 residues: CASSLKGGETQYF. The CDR3 coding sequence is TGTGCCAGCAGCTTAAAAGGGGGAGAGACCCAGTACTTC.

This clonotype was detected many times. This chain links TRBV29-1 with TRBJ2-6, with D tentatively TRBD2 (5 bases). V shed 3 bases and J shed 2 bases, with 14 bases lying between them. The CDR3 is made up of 16 amino acids. Germline CDR1 reads SQVTM; CDR2 reads ANQGSEA. The CDR3 is CSVDLSGFPGANVLTF. As DNA, the CDR3 is TGCAGCGTTGACCTTTCGGGGTTCCCTGGGGCCAACGTCCTGACTTTC.

On this clonotype itself: Likely a read error: the CDR3 ends without its conserved phenylalanine or tryptophan. This chain links TRBV5-1 with TRBJ2-1; D is ambiguous. The length of the CDR3 is 15 residues. Germline assignment: CDR1 SGHRS and CDR2 YFSETQ. V lost 5 bases and J 0 bases, leaving 12 bases between the germline ends. The CDR3 reads CASRRVLNSYNEQFN. The DNA for the CDR3 is TGCGCCAGCAGGCGCGTCCTTAACTCCTACAATGAGCAGTTCAAC.

This clonotype was counted at least ten times. The rearrangement links TRBV5-1 to TRBJ2-5; the match to TRBD1 covers 7 bases. This CDR3 is 13 amino acids long. Germline-derived CDR1 and CDR2 are SGHRS and YFSETQ. The trim removed 2 bases at V and 5 bases at J, leaving 3 bases unmatched. This chain's CDR3 is CASSLGGVETQYF. Written as DNA, the CDR3 is TGCGCCAGCAGCTTAGGGGGCGTGGAGACCCAGTACTTC.

This clonotype appeared many times. The J gene is TRBJ2-1, the V gene TRBV20-1; D is undetermined. Trimming took off 0 bases at V and 0 bases at J, with 9 bases between the two ends. The CDR3 extends over 15 amino acids. Germline V gene lookup returns CDR1 DFQATT and CDR2 SNEGSKA (reference sequence). The CDR3 sequence: CSARDTASSYNEQFF. The DNA of the CDR3 is TGCAGTGCTAGAGACACTGCCAGCTCCTACAATGAGCAGTTCTTC.

This clonotype appeared many times. The rearrangement joins TRBV7-2 to TRBJ2-7, with 14 bases identical to TRBD2. Germline values: CDR1 SGHTA, CDR2 FQGNSA. CDR3 size: 17 residues. V dropped 3 bases and J dropped 4; count of bases not matched to a gene: 8. CDR3 nucleotide sequence: TGTGCCAGCAGCTTGTGGGGGGGGACTAGCGGGAGTTACGAGCAGTACTTC. This translates into CASSLWGGTSGSYEQYF.

This clonotype was counted at least ten times. The CDR3 protein is CASVRDTGELFF. In DNA form, the CDR3 reads TGTGCCAGTGTGAGAGACACCGGGGAGCTGTTTTTT. The chain recombines TRBV12-3 or TRBV12-4 with TRBJ2-2, with D unresolved. With 9 bases removed from V and 3 bases from J, the gap between germline ends came to 8 bases. There are 12 residues in the CDR3.

This clonotype has at least ten counts. This chain links TRBV6-1 with TRBJ1-5; no firm D call. Germline assignment: CDR1 MNHNS and CDR2 SASEGT. CDR3 length: 15 residues. The V gene lost 0 bases and the J gene lost 3 bases, with 9 bases spanning the gap. Here the CDR3 reads CASSEAPALNQPQHF. CDR3 coding DNA: TGTGCCAGCAGTGAAGCCCCAGCTCTCAATCAGCCCCAGCATTTT.

At least ten counts were recorded for this clonotype. At one end the junction does not follow the germline gene, possibly because of a read error. The V call is TRBV5-1, the J call TRBJ2-1, with D unresolved. Germline V gives CDR1 SGHRS, CDR2 YFSETQ. The CDR3 has 15 amino acids. The CDR3 here is CASSLERASHNEQFF. DNA of the CDR3: TGCGCCAGCAGCTTGGAACGGGCCTCCCACAATGAGCAGTTCTTC.

This clonotype was recorded many times. This chain links TRBV15 with TRBJ2-5; D not certain. CDR1 LNHNV and CDR2 YYDKDF come from the germline V gene (reference sequence). The CDR3 covers 15 residues. V lost 0 bases and J 4 bases, leaving 12 bases between the germline ends. The CDR3 spells CATSRDLMIGETQYF. The DNA for the CDR3 is TGTGCCACCAGCAGAGATTTAATGATTGGAGAGACCCAGTACTTC.

This clonotype showed up many times. The chain couples TRBV27 to TRBJ1-5; 8 bases align to TRBD1. CDR1 and CDR2 (germline): MNHEY, SMNVEV (reference sequence). Trimming removed 5 bases from V and 7 bases from J; junction bases left unmatched: 4. CDR3 size: 13 residues. CDR3 residues: CASSDRGRQPQHF. For the CDR3, the DNA is TGTGCCAGCAGTGACAGGGGTCGGCAGCCCCAGCATTTT.

This clonotype occurred many times. V gene TRBV12-3 or TRBV12-4 combines with J gene TRBJ2-1; TRBD1 is a possible D gene (6 bases). V gave up 3 bases and J gave up 0 bases, with 24 bases separating them. There are 20 residues in the CDR3. The CDR3 is CASSFTLTTGRTRSYNEQFF. The CDR3 DNA reads TGTGCCAGCAGTTTCACACTTACGACAGGTAGAACGCGCTCCTACAATGAGCAGTTCTTC.

This clonotype occurred many times. This rearrangement joins TRBV5-5 to TRBJ1-1, with TRBD1 identical over 9 bases. This CDR3 spans 13 amino acids. CDR1 is SGHKS and CDR2 is YYEKEE in the germline V gene (reference sequence). V lost 6 bases and J lost 5; bases outside the gene matches: 5. CDR3: CASTGTGRTEAFF. In DNA form, the CDR3 reads TGTGCCAGCACCGGGACAGGGAGGACTGAAGCTTTCTTT.

This clonotype was found many times. J is TRBJ2-7 and V is TRBV20-1, with 12 bases lining up with TRBD2. This CDR3 region has 14 residues. The junction had 4 bases not matched to a gene; V was cut back by 2 bases and J by 5 bases. Germline V gene lookup returns CDR1 DFQATT and CDR2 SNEGSKA (reference sequence). The CDR3 DNA reads as TGCAGTGCTAGAAGACTAGCGGGAGAGGACGAGCAGTACTTC. As protein: CSARRLAGEDEQYF.

This clonotype showed up just a few times. The chain carries TRBV6-2 or TRBV6-3 and TRBJ2-1; 9 bases line up with TRBD2. Trimming at V came to 7 bases and at J to 8 bases, leaving 9 bases not matched to a gene. Looked up from germline, CDR1 is MNHEY and CDR2 is SVGEGT. CDR3 length: 14 residues. CDR3 residues: CASNRGLAADEQFF. The CDR3, as DNA: TGTGCCAGCAATAGGGGACTAGCAGCGGATGAGCAGTTCTTC.

This clonotype has a count of ten or more. V is TRBV5-1 and J is TRBJ1-3; TRBD1 aligns across 7 bases. V shed 0 bases, J shed 1 base, and the junction held 10 bases outside the gene matches. The CDR3 runs to 18 residues. Germline CDR1 SGHRS, CDR2 YFSETQ. The CDR3 DNA reads TGCGCCAGCAGCTTGGCTCAGGGGGGCTCCTTTTCTGGAAACACCATATATTTT. This sequence encodes CASSLAQGGSFSGNTIYF.